The present T cell receptor beta chain was sequenced within a study of blood T cells in healthy people across ages. Healthy individuals of Caucasian origin from Russia, aged roughly 6 to 100, served as donors. With regard to this clonotype: Its antigen is as yet unknown.

With a J-beta primer mix and a sample-barcoded 5' primer, a second PCR ran 7 to 11 cycles. TCRdb called the 5' RACE reads again in MiXCR, with one record for every CDR3 protein. This table has 1.2 million to 1.5 million distinct CDR3 sequences, 42% appearing once. V lost 11 bases, J lost 2 bases, and 15 bases lay in between. The CDR3 length is 14 residues. General study results and limits: With age, beta diversity per million T cells declined roughly linearly, significantly by approximately 40.

The chain carries TRBV12-3 or TRBV12-4 and TRBJ2-2, with D perhaps TRBD1 or TRBD2 (6 bases each). Specimen: blood. The origin of this receptor is a woman aged 18-30 years in good health. CDR3 DNA sequence: TGTGCCGGGTTTGAGGGGGGAAACACCGGGGAGCTGTTTTTT. It codes for CAGFEGGNTGELFF.